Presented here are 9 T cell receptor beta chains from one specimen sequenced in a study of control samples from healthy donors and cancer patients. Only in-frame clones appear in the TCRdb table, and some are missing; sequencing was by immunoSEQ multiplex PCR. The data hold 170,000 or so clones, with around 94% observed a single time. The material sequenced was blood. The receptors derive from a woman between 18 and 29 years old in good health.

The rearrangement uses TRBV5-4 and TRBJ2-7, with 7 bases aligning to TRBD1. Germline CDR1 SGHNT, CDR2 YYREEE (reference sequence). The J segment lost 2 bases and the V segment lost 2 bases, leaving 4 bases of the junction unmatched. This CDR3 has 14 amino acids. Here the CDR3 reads CASSFRDRAYEQYF. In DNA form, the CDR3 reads TGTGCCAGCAGCTTCCGGGACAGAGCCTACGAGCAGTACTTC. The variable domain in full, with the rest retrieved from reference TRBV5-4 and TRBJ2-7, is ETGVTQSPTHLIKTRGQQVTLRCSSQSGHNTVSWYQQALGQGPQFIFQYYREEENGRGNFPPRFSGLQFPNYSSELNVNALELDDSALYLCASSFRDRAYEQYFGPGTRLTVT.

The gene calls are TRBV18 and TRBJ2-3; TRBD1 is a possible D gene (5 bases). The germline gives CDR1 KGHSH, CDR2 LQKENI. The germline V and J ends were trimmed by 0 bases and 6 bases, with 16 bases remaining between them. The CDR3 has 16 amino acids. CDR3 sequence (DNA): TGTGCCAGCTCACCACCGGGTCAGGGCAAGGTCGATACGCAGTATTTT. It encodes CASSPPGQGKVDTQYF.

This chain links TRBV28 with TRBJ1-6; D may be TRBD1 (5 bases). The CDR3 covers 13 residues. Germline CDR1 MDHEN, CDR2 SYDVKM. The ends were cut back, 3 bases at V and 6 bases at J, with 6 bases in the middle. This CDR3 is CASSFRGNSPLHF. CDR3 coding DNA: TGTGCCAGCAGTTTTAGGGGTAATTCACCCCTCCACTTT.

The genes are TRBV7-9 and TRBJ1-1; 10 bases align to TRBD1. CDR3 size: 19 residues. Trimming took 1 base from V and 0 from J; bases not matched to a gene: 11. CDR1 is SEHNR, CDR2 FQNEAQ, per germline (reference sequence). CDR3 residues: CASSLGAPGQGNMNTEAFF. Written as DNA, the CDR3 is TGTGCCAGCAGCTTAGGGGCTCCGGGACAGGGGAACATGAACACTGAAGCTTTCTTT.

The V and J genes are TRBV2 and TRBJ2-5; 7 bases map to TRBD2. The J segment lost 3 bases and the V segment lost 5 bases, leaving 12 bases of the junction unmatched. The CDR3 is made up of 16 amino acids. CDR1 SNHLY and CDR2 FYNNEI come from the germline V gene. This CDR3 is CASSPTSSWGKETQYF. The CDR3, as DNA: TGTGCCAGCAGTCCGACTAGCAGTTGGGGGAAAGAGACCCAGTACTTC.

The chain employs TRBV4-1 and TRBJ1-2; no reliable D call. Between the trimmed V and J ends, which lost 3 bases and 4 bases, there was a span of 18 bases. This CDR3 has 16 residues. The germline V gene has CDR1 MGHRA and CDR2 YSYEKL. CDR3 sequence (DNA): TGCGCCAGCAGCCATTCAAGGGCAGGAGGAGGCTATGGCTACACCTTC. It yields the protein CASSHSRAGGGYGYTF.

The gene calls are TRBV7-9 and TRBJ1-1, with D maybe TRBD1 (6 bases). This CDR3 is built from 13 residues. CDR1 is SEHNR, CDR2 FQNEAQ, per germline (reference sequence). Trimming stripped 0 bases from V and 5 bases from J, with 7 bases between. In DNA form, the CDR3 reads TGTGCCAGCAGCTTAGCCAGGGGAACTGAAGCTTTCTTT. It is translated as CASSLARGTEAFF.

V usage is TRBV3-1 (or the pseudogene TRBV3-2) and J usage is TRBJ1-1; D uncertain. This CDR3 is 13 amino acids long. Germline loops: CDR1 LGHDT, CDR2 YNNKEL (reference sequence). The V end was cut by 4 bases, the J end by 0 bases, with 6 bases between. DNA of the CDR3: TGTGCCAGCAGCCTGCTTATGAACACTGAAGCTTTCTTT. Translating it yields CASSLLMNTEAFF.

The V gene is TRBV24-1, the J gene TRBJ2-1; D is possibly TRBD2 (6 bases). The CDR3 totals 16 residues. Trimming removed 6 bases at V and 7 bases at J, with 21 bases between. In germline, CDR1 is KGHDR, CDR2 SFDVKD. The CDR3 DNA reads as TGTGCCACCAGTACACGGGCTCCGGGGGAAGGAAATGAGCAGTTCTTC. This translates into CATSTRAPGEGNEQFF.